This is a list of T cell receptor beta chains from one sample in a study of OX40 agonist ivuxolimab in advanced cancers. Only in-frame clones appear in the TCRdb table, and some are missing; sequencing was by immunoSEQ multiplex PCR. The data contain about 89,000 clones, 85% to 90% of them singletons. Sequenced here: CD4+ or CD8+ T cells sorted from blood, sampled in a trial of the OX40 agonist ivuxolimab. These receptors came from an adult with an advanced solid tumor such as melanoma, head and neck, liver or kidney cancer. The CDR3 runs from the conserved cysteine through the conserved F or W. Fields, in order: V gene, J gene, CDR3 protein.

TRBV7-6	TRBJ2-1	CASSSRTSGYNEQFF
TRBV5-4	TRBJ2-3	CASSLDRSTDTQYF
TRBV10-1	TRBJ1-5	CASSEQGYQPQHF
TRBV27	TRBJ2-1	CASSSGTSGGEQFF
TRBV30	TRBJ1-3	CAWRPYRGKGNTIYF
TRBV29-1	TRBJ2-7	CSVELGTYRGSDYEQYF
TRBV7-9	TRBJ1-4	CASSLRPATTNEKLFF
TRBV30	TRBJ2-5	CAWGSGSRVVTQYF
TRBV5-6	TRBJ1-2	CASTNRGYGYGYTF
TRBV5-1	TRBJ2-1	CASSLGYSSYNEQFF
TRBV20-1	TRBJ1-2	CSAELGGYTF
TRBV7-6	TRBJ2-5	CASSLRPDRTETQYF
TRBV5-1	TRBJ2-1	CASSYGSGGYNEQFF
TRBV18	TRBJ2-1	CASSPGTGDRDEQFF